One TCR beta chain is described in this entry. The antigen is unknown. It was by quantitative 5'-RACE with molecular barcodes that TCR beta libraries were made. TCRdb called the 5' RACE reads again in MiXCR, with one record for every CDR3 protein. The repertoire holds approximately 250,000 distinct CDR3 sequences, 20% to 30% seen once, with 0.61% in the top ten. These data belong to a study of CD8 T cells in ankylosing spondylitis. Study conclusions and caveats: Clones that were linked to disease were CD8+ and were relatively rare in peripheral blood. It appeared that ankylosing spondylitis blood was characterized by a TCR beta motif of several highly homologous variants. It was reported that disease-linked clones were significantly enriched in matched ankylosing spondylitis synovial fluid.

Sequenced input: blood, either unsorted or a sorted T cell fraction (not recorded which). The TCR sequence derives from a male donor with ankylosing spondylitis or in good health (not recorded which).

The CDR3 nucleotides read TGTGCCAGCAGCCGACGACAGGGGGTAGATACGCAGTATTTT. It is translated as CASSRRQGVDTQYF. The chain couples TRBV12-3 or TRBV12-4 to TRBJ2-3; 9 bases map to TRBD1. This CDR3 is 14 amino acids long. The V gene end was trimmed by 6 bases and the J gene end by 5 bases; junction bases not matched to a gene: 6.